The next 27 T cell receptor beta chains were all read from a single sample in a study of blood T cells in healthy people across ages. The authors ran a second PCR of roughly 7 to 11 cycles using a sample-barcoded 5' primer and a J-beta primer mix. MiXCR, applied by TCRdb to the 5' RACE reads, yields one record per CDR3 protein. The sample records 1.8 million or so distinct CDR3 sequences, 35% to 50% being singletons. Sample: blood. The origin of the receptors is a human donor in good health.

This clonotype appeared a few times. The gene calls are TRBV6-5 and TRBJ2-7; the D gene is possibly TRBD2 (6 bases). The V end lost 0 bases, the J end lost 2 bases, and 14 bases lay between the germline ends. The CDR3 totals 16 residues. The germline gives CDR1 MNHEY, CDR2 SVGAGI. The CDR3 sequence is CASSYSMEGDTYEQYF. For the CDR3, the DNA is TGTGCCAGCAGTTACTCGATGGAGGGAGACACCTACGAGCAGTACTTC.

This clonotype showed up just once. The chain employs TRBV18 and TRBJ1-5; no reliable D call. The germline gives CDR1 KGHSH, CDR2 LQKENI. This CDR3 has 13 amino acids. The germline V and J ends were trimmed by 1 base and 3 bases, with 4 bases remaining between them. The CDR3 region has the DNA TGTGCCAGCTCACCACGAAACAATCAGCCCCAGCATTTT. This gives the protein CASSPRNNQPQHF.

This clonotype was seen only a few times. This rearrangement joins TRBV25-1 to TRBJ2-7, with 7 bases that match TRBD1. Germline assignment: CDR1 MGHDK and CDR2 SYGVNS. V shed 0 bases, J shed 1 base, and the junction held 3 bases outside the gene matches. The CDR3 has 15 amino acids. DNA for the CDR3: TGTGCCAGCAGTGAATATCGGACAGGTTCCTACGAGCAGTACTTC. Residues: CASSEYRTGSYEQYF.

This clonotype was counted a few times. This rearrangement joins TRBV12-3 or TRBV12-4 to TRBJ1-2; D remains unclear. With 7 bases removed from V and 4 bases from J, the gap between germline ends came to 19 bases. The CDR3 totals 15 residues. The CDR3 nucleotides are TGTGCCAGCAAACGCGAGATGTTGATGCTCTATGGCTACACCTTC. Translating gives CASKREMLMLYGYTF.

The CDR3 region is CSAGKITSGGTDTQYF. In DNA form, the CDR3 reads TGCAGTGCTGGGAAGATTACTAGCGGGGGCACAGATACGCAGTATTTT. V usage is TRBV20-1 and J usage is TRBJ2-3; 10 bases are shared with TRBD2. The trim removed 5 bases at V and 1 base at J, leaving 9 bases unmatched. Germline CDR1 DFQATT, CDR2 SNEGSKA (reference sequence). CDR3 length equals 16 residues.

This clonotype was detected ten times or more. The chain is built from TRBV20-1 and TRBJ2-7; D is perhaps TRBD2 (6 bases). This CDR3 has 14 residues. CDR1 and CDR2 from the germline V gene are DFQATT and SNEGSKA (reference sequence). Trimming left V 6 bases short and J 6 bases short, with 21 bases between. The CDR3 DNA is TGCAGTGCACAGTCTGGTAGCGGAACATTCGAGCAGTACTTC. It codes for CSAQSGSGTFEQYF.

Many counts were recorded for this clonotype. In DNA form, the CDR3 reads TGTGCCAGCAGGATCGGGACGGCGAATTCACCCCTCCACTTT. Residues: CASRIGTANSPLHF. V and J are TRBV6-5 and TRBJ1-6; tentative D call: TRBD1 (5 bases). The CDR3 spans 14 residues. Germline CDR1 reads MNHEY; CDR2 reads SVGAGI. Trimming took off 6 bases at V and 7 bases at J, with 13 bases between the two ends.

This chain uses TRBV10-3 with TRBJ1-4; D might be TRBD1 (5 bases). Germline CDR1 ENHRY, CDR2 SYGVKD. Trimming shortened V by 10 bases and J by 4 bases, and 13 bases separated the two germline ends. The CDR3 covers 13 residues. CDR3 amino acids: CATTGTNNEKLFF. The CDR3 nucleotides are TGTGCCACCACCGGGACGAATAATGAAAAACTGTTTTTT.

This clonotype turned up a few times. The chain uses TRBV30 and TRBJ1-2; D is unresolved. There are 12 residues in the CDR3. Germline V gene data show CDR1 as GTSNPN and CDR2 as SVGIG (reference sequence). Trimming removed 4 bases at V and 1 base at J, with 7 bases between. As DNA, the CDR3 is TGTGCCTGGATCGGGGATAACTATGGCTACACCTTC. It specifies CAWIGDNYGYTF.

The CDR3 bases are TGCAGCGTTGTGGATGTCGGGGTTCCCAAGACCCAGTACTTC. Protein product: CSVVDVGVPKTQYF. The J gene is TRBJ2-5, the V gene TRBV29-1; D possibly corresponds to TRBD2 (5 bases). Germline loops: CDR1 SQVTM, CDR2 ANQGSEA. V lost 4 bases and J lost 6, with 18 bases in between. This CDR3 spans 14 amino acids.

The rearrangement uses TRBV11-2 and TRBJ2-5, with 7 positions matching TRBD1. The end of the DNA aligns better with TRBJ2-7, so the J call may be wrong. Germline loops: CDR1 SGHAT, CDR2 FQNNGV. The CDR3 totals 15 residues. The CDR3 nucleotides read TGTGCCAGCAGCTTACCCTCAACGGGACAGCTCGAGCAGTACTTC. It translates to CASSLPSTGQLEQYF.

This clonotype was seen at least ten times. The chain joins TRBV10-3 to TRBJ2-5, with 7 bases aligning to TRBD1. The CDR3 runs to 14 residues. V was pared by 6 bases and J by 4 bases, with 8 bases of the junction left unmatched. From germline, CDR1 is ENHRY and CDR2 SYGVKD. In DNA form, the CDR3 reads TGTGCCATCAGCCCTGACAGGGCAGGAGAGACCCAGTACTTC. Translation gives CAISPDRAGETQYF.

The rearrangement links TRBV24-1 to TRBJ1-2; 8 bases are a match to TRBD1. Germline-derived CDR1 and CDR2 are KGHDR and SFDVKD. With V trimmed by 0 bases and J by 4 bases, 3 bases remained unmatched. The CDR3 totals 15 residues. CDR3 sequence reads: CATSDLSGGGYGYTF. As DNA, the CDR3 is TGTGCCACCAGTGATTTGTCAGGGGGCGGCTATGGCTACACCTTC.

The chain carries TRBV6-1 and TRBJ1-2; D gene uncertain. The germline CDR1 and CDR2 sequences are MNHNS and SASEGT. The CDR3 has 13 amino acids. The V end lost 6 bases, the J end lost 4 bases, and 12 bases lay between the germline ends. CDR3 nucleotides: TGTGCCAGCAGGAAGGTTGGGATCTATGGCTACACCTTC. Encoded protein: CASRKVGIYGYTF.

This clonotype has more than one count but fewer than ten. The chain is built from TRBV7-2 and TRBJ1-6; 12 nucleotides line up with TRBD1. The CDR3 runs 20 residues. V lost 5 bases and J lost 7; bases outside the gene matches: 18. The germline gives CDR1 SGHTA, CDR2 FQGNSA. The CDR3 coding sequence is TGTGCCAGCAGCCCGGGTCGTACGGGGGACAGGGGGCTTTGGAATTCACCCCTCCACTTT. This gives the protein CASSPGRTGDRGLWNSPLHF.

This chain links TRBV7-2 with TRBJ2-3; 9 bases match TRBD1. V lost 5 bases and J lost 4; bases outside the gene matches: 10. The CDR3 contains 16 residues. Germline CDR1 reads SGHTA; CDR2 reads FQGNSA. For the CDR3, the DNA is TGTGCCAGCAGCGTAACCGGGACAGGGTTTGCAGATACGCAGTATTTT. It yields the protein CASSVTGTGFADTQYF.

This clonotype turned up a few times. The chain employs TRBV6-2 or TRBV6-3 and TRBJ2-5, with 13 nucleotides matching TRBD2. Trimming at V came to 3 bases and at J to 4 bases, leaving 8 bases not matched to a gene. From germline, CDR1 is MNHEY and CDR2 SVGEGT. The CDR3 has 17 residues. CDR3 DNA sequence: TGTGCCAGCAGTTATCAAACTAGCGGGGGGGCCACAGAGACCCAGTACTTC. This codes for CASSYQTSGGATETQYF.

The sample holds many counts of this clonotype. The chain uses TRBV5-1 and TRBJ2-5; no clear D. Germline CDR1 reads SGHRS; CDR2 reads YFSETQ. The CDR3 has 14 amino acids. Deletions cut 0 bases from V and 0 bases from J, with 6 bases between. In DNA, the CDR3 is TGCGCCAGCAGCTTGGACTGGAACCAAGAGACCCAGTACTTC. Translating it yields CASSLDWNQETQYF.

The V gene is TRBV12-3 or TRBV12-4, the J gene TRBJ2-5; 9 nucleotides align to TRBD2. The junction had 12 bases not matched to a gene; V was cut back by 5 bases and J by 2 bases. CDR3 size: 17 residues. CDR3 sequence reads: CASSPTRGGVGQETQYF. The CDR3 nucleotides are TGTGCCAGCAGTCCGACGCGGGGGGGCGTCGGGCAAGAGACCCAGTACTTC.

The gene calls are TRBV20-1 and TRBJ1-5; possibly TRBD1 for D (5 bases). This CDR3 has 15 residues. With 4 bases removed from V and 0 bases from J, the gap between germline ends came to 13 bases. CDR1 DFQATT and CDR2 SNEGSKA come from the germline V gene (reference sequence). The CDR3 region is CSAIGTPSSNQPQHF. The CDR3 DNA follows: TGCAGTGCTATAGGGACCCCCAGTAGCAATCAGCCCCAGCATTTT.

CDR3 in DNA: TGTGCCAGCAGCCAAGATCGGGCGGCCTACTATGGCTACACCTTC. As protein: CASSQDRAAYYGYTF. This chain connects TRBV14 to TRBJ1-2, with D hard to call. This CDR3 is 15 amino acids long. V gave up 0 bases and J gave up 3 bases, with 11 bases separating them. Germline CDR1 SGHDN, CDR2 FVKESK.

This chain uses TRBV7-9 with TRBJ2-5; D unresolved. Trimming took off 4 bases at V and 5 bases at J, with 14 bases between the two ends. The CDR3 totals 14 residues. Per germline, CDR1 SEHNR and CDR2 FQNEAQ (reference sequence). CDR3 amino acids: CASSSYRGLETQYF. The DNA of the CDR3 is TGTGCCAGCAGCTCCTACAGAGGTCTCGAGACCCAGTACTTC. The full variable domain, in which reference TRBV7-9 and TRBJ2-5 provide the parts outside the CDR3, is DTGVSQNPRHKITKRGQNVTFRCDPISEHNRLYWYRQTLGQGPEFLTYFQNEAQLEKSRLLSDRFSAERPKGSFSTLEIQRTEQGDSAMYLCASSSYRGLETQYFGPGTRLLVL.

This clonotype was found a few times. The rearrangement joins TRBV30 to TRBJ1-1; D might be TRBD1 (6 bases). This CDR3 is built from 13 residues. V was pared by 3 bases and J by 1 base, with 9 bases between. Germline lookup yields CDR1 GTSNPN and CDR2 SVGIG (reference sequence). This CDR3 is CAWSRGPNTEAFF. The DNA for the CDR3 is TGTGCCTGGAGCCGGGGGCCGAACACTGAAGCTTTCTTT.

About this clonotype: Relative to the germline gene, one junction end is altered; a read error may explain this. CDR3 coding DNA: TGTGCCAGCAGCTTTAAGCTGACCGGCTACAATGAGCAGTGCTTC. This translates into CASSFKLTGYNEQCF. The chain uses TRBV5-5 and TRBJ2-1; D remains ambiguous. CDR1 and CDR2 (germline): SGHKS, YYEKEE (reference sequence). This CDR3 contains 15 residues.

This clonotype has only a few counts. The chain combines TRBV12-3 or TRBV12-4 with TRBJ2-7; D is undetermined. The CDR3 runs to 14 residues. V was trimmed by 4 bases and J by 0 bases, leaving 10 bases between them. The CDR3 is CASSYSLPSYEQYF. CDR3 nucleotides: TGTGCCAGCAGTTACAGTCTACCCTCCTACGAGCAGTACTTC.

This clonotype was found many times. The genes are TRBV29-1 and TRBJ2-7; D is possibly TRBD1 or TRBD2 (6 bases each). The CDR3 runs 15 residues. The V gene's germline CDR1 is SQVTM and CDR2 ANQGSEA. The V gene lost 0 bases and the J gene lost 1 base, with 13 bases spanning the gap. DNA for the CDR3: TGCAGCGTTGAAGATTGGGGGGCCTATTCCTACGAGCAGTACTTC. As protein: CSVEDWGAYSYEQYF.

The gene calls are TRBV7-8 and TRBJ2-5, with D possibly TRBD2 on 6 matching bases. Trimming cost V 0 bases and J 5 bases, with 13 bases left between them. Looked up from germline, CDR1 is SGHVS and CDR2 is FQNEAQ. The length of the CDR3 is 15 residues. DNA of the CDR3: TGTGCCAGCAGCTTAGCTGGGGGGTTGATGGAGACCCAGTACTTC. Its translation: CASSLAGGLMETQYF.